This T cell receptor beta chain emerged from a study of response to subunit inactivated influenza vaccine (dated by TCRdb to between 2017 and 2018). Notes on the research overall: To follow how T cells responded to a trivalent subunit inactivated influenza vaccine, the researchers relied on deep quantitative profiling of the T cell receptor repertoire.

Many counts were recorded for this clonotype. Its antigen is currently not known. Base qualities were left out, and no much larger clone turns up one base away. The CDR3 runs 15 residues from the cysteine to the phenylalanine. Just the 45-base CDR3 DNA is kept, in frame starting at base 1. The germline V gene specifies SQVTM as CDR1 and ANQGSEA as CDR2. Ends trimmed: V by 4 bases, J by 4 bases; bases unmatched to a gene: 8. Preparation of the library involved RT-PCR. Data came from an Illumina HiSeq 2500. The public sequencing data were trimmed at Q25 with fastp and processed into clonotypes with MiXCR by TCRdb, which kept only in-frame beta chains. Here each entry gathers all rows of one CDR3 protein and keeps the most common genes and DNA. The sample yields about 520,000 distinct CDR3 sequences; 6.5% to 8% were counted once. The ten biggest clones cover around 13% of the sample. Points the paper makes about the study in general: It was suggested by the authors that each seasonal influenza vaccination may recruit only a limited number of new T cells.

The source is a man in his fifties or sixties who received an inactivated influenza vaccine. Donor details come from another sample of the same person, matched by shared clones. The sequence links TRBV29-1 to TRBJ2-1; a stretch of 9 junction bases matches TRBD2. This sample comprised PBMCs from blood, obtained around 25 months after vaccination. The CDR3 region reads CSVGSAGGNYNEQFF. The sequenced DNA is TGCAGCGTTGGTTCAGCGGGAGGAAATTACAATGAGCAGTTCTTC.